This T cell receptor (beta chain) was retrieved from a study of beta chain features in type 1 diabetes. Study background: Healthy donors, compared against patients, showed similar age, gender and cell yields.

The study reverse transcribed the entire isolated RNA, so it sequenced expressed TCRB transcripts. Libraries were prepared by immunoSEQ multiplex PCR; TCRdb keeps only in-frame clonotypes and omits some of them. The sample yields about 53,000 clones, 55% to 75% seen once. Overall study results and limits: In every one of the four CD4+ subsets, TCRB CDR3s were moderately but significantly shorter in Type 1 diabetes patients. Lower insertion and higher deletion counts appeared at VDJ junctions in type 1 diabetes patients.

This CDR3 has 15 residues. Trimming cost V 4 bases and J 3 bases; bases outside gene matches: 7. Germline values: CDR1 MNHEY, CDR2 SMNVEV (reference sequence). Sort purity for all populations was recorded as exceeding 98%. Concerning this clone itself: As yet, its antigen is unknown.

The material sequenced was stem cell memory CD4+ T cells from blood. This clonotype originated in a woman between 25 and 40 years old with type 1 diabetes. This chain links TRBV27 with TRBJ2-7; 9 nucleotides match TRBD1. This CDR3 reads CASSSPGQGHYEQYF. CDR3 DNA sequence: TGTGCCAGCAGTTCTCCGGGACAGGGACACTACGAGCAGTACTTC.